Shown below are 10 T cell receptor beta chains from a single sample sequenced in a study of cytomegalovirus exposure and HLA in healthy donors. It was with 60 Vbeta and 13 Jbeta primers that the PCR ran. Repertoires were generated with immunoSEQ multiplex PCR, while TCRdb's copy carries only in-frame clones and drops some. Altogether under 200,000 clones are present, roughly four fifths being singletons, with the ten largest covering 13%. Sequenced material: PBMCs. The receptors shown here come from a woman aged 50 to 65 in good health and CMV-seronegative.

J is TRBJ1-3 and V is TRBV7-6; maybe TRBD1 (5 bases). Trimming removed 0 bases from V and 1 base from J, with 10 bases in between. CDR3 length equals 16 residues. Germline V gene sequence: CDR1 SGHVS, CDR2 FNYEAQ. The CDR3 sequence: CASSLAAGPSGNTIYF. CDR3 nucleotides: TGTGCCAGCAGCTTAGCGGCAGGGCCTTCTGGAAACACCATATATTTT.

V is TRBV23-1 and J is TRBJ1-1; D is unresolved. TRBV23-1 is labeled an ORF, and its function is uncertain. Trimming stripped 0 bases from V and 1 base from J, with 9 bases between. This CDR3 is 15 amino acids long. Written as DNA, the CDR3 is TGCGCCAGCAGTCAATCTCGGGAGAGGAACACTGAAGCTTTCTTT. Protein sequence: CASSQSRERNTEAFF.

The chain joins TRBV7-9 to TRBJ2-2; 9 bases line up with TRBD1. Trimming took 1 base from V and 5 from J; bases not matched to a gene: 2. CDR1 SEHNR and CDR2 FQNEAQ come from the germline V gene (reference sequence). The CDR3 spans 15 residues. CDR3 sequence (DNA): TGTGCCAGCAGCTTAGGGGACAGGGATACCGGGGAGCTGTTTTTT. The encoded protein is CASSLGDRDTGELFF.

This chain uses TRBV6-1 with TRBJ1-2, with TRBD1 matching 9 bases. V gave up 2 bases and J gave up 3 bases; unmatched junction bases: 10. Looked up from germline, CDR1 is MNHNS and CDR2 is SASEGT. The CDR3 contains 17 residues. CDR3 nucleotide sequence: TGTGCCAGCAGTGAATACGTACAGGGGGCGTGGGACTATGGCTACACCTTC. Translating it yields CASSEYVQGAWDYGYTF.

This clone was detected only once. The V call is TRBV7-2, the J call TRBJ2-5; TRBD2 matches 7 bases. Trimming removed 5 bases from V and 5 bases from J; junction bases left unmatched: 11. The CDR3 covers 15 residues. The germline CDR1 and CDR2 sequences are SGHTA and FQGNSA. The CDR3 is CASSPGAGPWETQYF. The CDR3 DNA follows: TGTGCCAGCAGCCCCGGAGCGGGGCCGTGGGAGACCCAGTACTTC.

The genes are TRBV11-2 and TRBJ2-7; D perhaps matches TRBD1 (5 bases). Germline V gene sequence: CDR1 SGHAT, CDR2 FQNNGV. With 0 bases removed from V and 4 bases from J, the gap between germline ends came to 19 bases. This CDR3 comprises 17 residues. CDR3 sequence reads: CASSLESDRLPPYEQYF. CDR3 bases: TGTGCCAGCAGCTTAGAAAGCGACAGACTTCCTCCATACGAGCAGTACTTC.

The CDR3 DNA reads as TGCGCCAGCAGCTTGGGGAGGGGGACTAGCGGGGTGCGCACAGATACGCAGTATTTT. This sequence encodes CASSLGRGTSGVRTDTQYF. The gene calls are TRBV5-1 and TRBJ2-3; TRBD2 matches 13 bases. Germline V gene lookup returns CDR1 SGHRS and CDR2 YFSETQ. The CDR3 has 19 residues. V trimming: 0 bases; J trimming: 1 base; junction bases outside the gene matches: 8.

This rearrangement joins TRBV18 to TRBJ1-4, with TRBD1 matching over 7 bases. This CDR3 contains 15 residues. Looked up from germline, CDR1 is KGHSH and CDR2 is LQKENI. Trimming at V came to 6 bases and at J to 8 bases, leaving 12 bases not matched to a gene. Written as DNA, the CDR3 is TGTGCCAGCTCGCCGATGGGACAGACTGCCGAAAAACTGTTTTTT. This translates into CASSPMGQTAEKLFF. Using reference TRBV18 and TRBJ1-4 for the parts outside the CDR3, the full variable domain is NAGVMQNPRHLVRRRGQEARLRCSPMKGHSHVYWYRQLPEEGLKFMVYLQKENIIDESGMPKERFSAEFPKEGPSILRIQQVVRGDSAAYFCASSPMGQTAEKLFFGSGTQLSVL.

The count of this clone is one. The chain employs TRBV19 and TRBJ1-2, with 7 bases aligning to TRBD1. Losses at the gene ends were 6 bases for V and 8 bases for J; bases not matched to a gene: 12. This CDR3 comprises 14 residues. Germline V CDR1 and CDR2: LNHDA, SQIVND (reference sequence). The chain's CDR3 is CASRVSDRARGYTF. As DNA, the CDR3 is TGTGCCAGTAGGGTCTCAGACAGGGCGAGGGGCTACACCTTC.

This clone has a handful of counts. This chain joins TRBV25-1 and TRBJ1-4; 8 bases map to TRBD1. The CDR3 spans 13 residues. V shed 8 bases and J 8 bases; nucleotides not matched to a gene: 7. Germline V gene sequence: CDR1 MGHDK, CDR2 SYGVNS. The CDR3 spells CASHGTGGEKLFF. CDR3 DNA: TGTGCCAGCCATGGGACAGGTGGGGAAAAACTGTTTTTT.